This T cell receptor beta chain originates from a study of T cell changes during pregnancy in multiple sclerosis. Sequenced by immunoSEQ multiplex PCR; TCRdb stores in-frame clones only, minus some. The table includes 60,000 or so clones, 75% to 95% detected once. Germline assignment: CDR1 SGHTA and CDR2 FQGNSA. The CDR3 has 13 residues. With 2 bases removed from V and 6 bases from J, the gap between germline ends came to 10 bases. The TCR sequence derives from a female donor with multiple sclerosis, enrolled in a pregnancy study. The chain recombines TRBV7-2 with TRBJ1-2; a weak D match, TRBD1 (5 bases). The sequenced sample was peripheral blood, obtained before pregnancy. Written as DNA, the CDR3 is TGTGCCAGCAGCTTACTCCAGGGAAATGGCTACACCTTC. As protein: CASSLLQGNGYTF.